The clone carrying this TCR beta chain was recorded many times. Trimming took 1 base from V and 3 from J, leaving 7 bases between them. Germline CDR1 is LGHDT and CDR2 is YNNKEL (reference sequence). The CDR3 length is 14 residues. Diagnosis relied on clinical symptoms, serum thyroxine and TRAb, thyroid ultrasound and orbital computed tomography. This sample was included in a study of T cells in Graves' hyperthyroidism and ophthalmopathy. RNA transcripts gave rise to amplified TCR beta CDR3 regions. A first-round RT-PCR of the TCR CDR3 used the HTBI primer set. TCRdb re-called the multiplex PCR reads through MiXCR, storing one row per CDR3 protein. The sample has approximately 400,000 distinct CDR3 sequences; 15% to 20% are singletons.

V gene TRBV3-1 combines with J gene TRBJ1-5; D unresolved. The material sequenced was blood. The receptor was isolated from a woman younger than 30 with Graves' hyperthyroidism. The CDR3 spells CASSQGILNQPQHF. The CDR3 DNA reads TGTGCCAGCAGCCAAGGAATTCTCAATCAGCCCCAGCATTTT.